This TCR beta chain was observed in a study of T cells in Graves' hyperthyroidism and ophthalmopathy. As regards this clonotype: Antigen unknown.

Study conclusions and caveats: Expanded thyroid clonotypes (above 0.001) were mostly also found in blood.

Those patients with uncontrolled infection, other autoimmune disease, pregnancy or lactation were excluded. The diagnostic basis comprised clinical symptoms, serum thyroxine and TRAb, thyroid ultrasound and orbital computed tomography. RNA transcripts gave rise to amplified TCR beta CDR3 regions. TCR CDR3 regions were first amplified by RT-PCR with HTBI primers. TCRdb passed the multiplex PCR reads through MiXCR, listing each CDR3 protein once. In the table there are 390,000 or so distinct CDR3 sequences, roughly 14% of which are singletons. The clonotype comes from a man younger than 35 with Graves' ophthalmopathy. The sequencing sample was made of blood.

The CDR3 spells CAISAPGTSDYNEQFF. In DNA form, the CDR3 reads TGTGCCATCAGTGCACCCGGGACTAGCGACTACAATGAGCAGTTCTTC. This sequence joins TRBV10-3 and TRBJ2-1, with TRBD2 identical over 10 bases. CDR1 is ENHRY, CDR2 SYGVKD, per germline. V lost 4 bases to trimming and J lost 3 bases; unmatched junction nucleotides: 6. CDR3 length: 16 residues.